The text below deals with one T cell receptor beta chain. Its antigen remains unknown. Libraries for TCR beta were made by quantitative 5'-RACE with molecular barcodes. A single record per CDR3 protein comes from TCRdb applying MiXCR to the 5' RACE reads. Here the sample spans 750,000 to 850,000 distinct CDR3 sequences, about an eighth being singletons. This record belongs to a study of CD8 T cells in ankylosing spondylitis. General study findings and limits: Earlier studies detected some motif variants in reactive arthritis synovial fluid and blood. There was reportedly significant enrichment of clones that were disease-linked in matched ankylosing spondylitis synovial fluid. Clones linked with disease were CD8+ and fairly uncommon in the peripheral blood. Characteristic of ankylosing spondylitis blood, it appeared, was a TCR beta motif comprising about eight highly homologous variants.

J was trimmed by 1 base and V by 6 bases; bases with no gene match: 7. Germline CDR1 reads DFQATT; CDR2 reads SNEGSKA (reference sequence). The CDR3 loop spans 15 amino acids. The chain combines TRBV20-1 with TRBJ2-7; 12 bases are a match to TRBD2. Sequencing input: blood, either unsorted or a sorted T cell fraction (not recorded which). This clonotype was obtained from a male donor with ankylosing spondylitis. The DNA for the CDR3 is TGCAGTGCGATCACTAGCGGGGGGACTTCCTACGAGCAGTACTTC. Protein product: CSAITSGGTSYEQYF.